The present entry profiles one T cell receptor beta chain with its context. Its matching antigen is unknown. This entry belongs to a study of cytomegalovirus exposure and HLA in healthy donors. The PCR employed 60 Vbeta primers together with 13 Jbeta primers. The protocol was immunoSEQ multiplex PCR, while the TCRdb copy is restricted to in-frame clones and leaves out a portion. Of about 190,000 clones listed, around 75% are singletons. General study points: In vitro testing confirmed three CMV-associated chains as specific for CMV antigens. Researchers reported in a later analysis that a missense DCLRE1C variant was tied to TCR beta V- and J-gene trimming.

The germline V gene has CDR1 LNHDA and CDR2 SQIVND (reference sequence). There are 12 residues in the CDR3. V lost 3 bases to trimming and J lost 3 bases, with 5 bases between them. The origin of this receptor is a woman between 45 and 60 years old in good health and CMV-seronegative. Sequenced input: PBMCs. V and J are TRBV19 and TRBJ1-1; D unresolved. In DNA, the CDR3 is TGTGCCAGTAGTATCCGGGACACTGAAGCTTTCTTT. Amino acid sequence: CASSIRDTEAFF.